The T cell receptor (beta chain) described here comes from a study of cytomegalovirus exposure and HLA in healthy donors. The study's findings and limits: A later analysis found most CMV-associated TCR beta chains apparently HLA-restricted.

A remark on this clone: Its antigen is currently unknown.

Use of 60 Vbeta and 13 Jbeta primers characterized the PCR. Sequencing was performed with immunoSEQ multiplex PCR; in TCRdb, only in-frame clones are kept and a portion is missing. Of about 170,000 clones listed, 75% to 85% were seen once; the top ten hold 0.6% to 0.9%. This CDR3 comprises 14 residues. Germline loops: CDR1 SGDLS, CDR2 YYNGEE. V was cut by 0 bases and J by 7 bases, with 10 bases left in between. The clonotype comes from a female donor in good health and CMV-seronegative. The sequenced sample consisted of PBMCs. The chain carries TRBV9 and TRBJ1-4; D uncertain. The DNA of the CDR3 is TGTGCCAGCAGCGTAGCGGGGTGGGGTGAAAAACTGTTTTTT. It encodes CASSVAGWGEKLFF.